This passage covers 27 T cell receptor beta chains from one sample sequenced in a study of cytomegalovirus exposure and HLA in healthy donors. The protocol was immunoSEQ multiplex PCR, while the TCRdb copy is restricted to in-frame clones and leaves out a portion. The sample contains 130,000 or so clones, roughly 87% of which appear only once. The sequenced sample consisted of PBMCs. The origin of the receptors is a woman aged 18-30 years in good health and CMV-seropositive.

The chain couples TRBV19 to TRBJ1-5; 7 bases are shared with TRBD1. The CDR3 length is 14 residues. V shed 6 bases, J shed 3 bases, and the junction held 5 bases outside the gene matches. The germline V gene encodes CDR1 LNHDA and CDR2 SQIVND (reference sequence). CDR3 DNA sequence: TGTGCCAGTAGCCCCGGACAGGTCAATCAGCCCCAGCATTTT. This encodes CASSPGQVNQPQHF.

The chain carries TRBV11-2 and TRBJ2-7; the match to TRBD2 covers 11 bases. The CDR3 covers 16 residues. J gave up 3 bases and V 4 bases, and 8 bases lay outside the gene matches. CDR1 is SGHAT and CDR2 is FQNNGV in the germline V gene. CDR3 amino acids: CASSSQGLAGGYEQYF. The CDR3 DNA reads TGTGCCAGCAGCTCACAGGGGCTAGCGGGGGGCTACGAGCAGTACTTC.

The V call is TRBV7-6, the J call TRBJ1-3, with D tentatively TRBD1 (5 bases). CDR3 length: 16 residues. V lost 1 base, J lost 4 bases, and 14 bases lay in between. CDR1 SGHVS and CDR2 FNYEAQ come from the germline V gene. CDR3 sequence: CASSLGGGQGGNTIYF. The CDR3 DNA is TGTGCCAGCAGCTTAGGCGGTGGGCAGGGAGGAAACACCATATATTTT.

V and J are TRBV9 and TRBJ2-7; D might be TRBD2 (5 bases). From germline, CDR1 is SGDLS and CDR2 YYNGEE. V lost 1 base and J lost 0, with 11 bases in between. The CDR3 is 15 residues long. CDR3 nucleotide sequence: TGTGCCAGCAGCGTAACCCCTGGGAGCTCCTACGAGCAGTACTTC. This sequence encodes CASSVTPGSSYEQYF.

This rearrangement joins TRBV19 to TRBJ1-5; possible D gene TRBD1, 6 bases. The CDR3 is 15 amino acids. Germline-derived CDR1 and CDR2 are LNHDA and SQIVND (reference sequence). V was trimmed by 5 bases and J by 7 bases, leaving 18 bases between them. The CDR3, as DNA: TGTGCCAGTAGTCTTCGCGGGGGGCCTAGGCAGCCCCAGCATTTT. Protein: CASSLRGGPRQPQHF.

This chain links TRBV5-1 with TRBJ2-3, with D hard to call. The germline CDR1 and CDR2 sequences are SGHRS and YFSETQ. Between the trimmed V and J ends, which lost 2 bases and 5 bases, there was a span of 9 bases. CDR3 length: 13 residues. The CDR3 spells CASSFRILDTQYF. The CDR3 DNA reads as TGCGCCAGCAGCTTTAGAATATTAGATACGCAGTATTTT.

CDR3 nucleotide sequence: TGTGCCAGCAGCTCGTCGGAGGGCTATAATTCACCCCTCCACTTT. As protein: CASSSSEGYNSPLHF. V and J are TRBV5-4 and TRBJ1-6; no clear D. The length of the CDR3 is 15 residues. Deletions cut 3 bases from V and 3 bases from J, with 10 bases between. Germline CDR1 SGHNT, CDR2 YYREEE (reference sequence).

The V call is TRBV29-1, the J call TRBJ1-1; 10 bases are a match to TRBD1. The CDR3 length is 12 residues. The germline V gene has CDR1 SQVTM and CDR2 ANQGSEA. The junction had 1 base not matched to a gene; V was cut back by 3 bases and J by 6 bases. CDR3 loop: CSVEGTGAEAFF. CDR3 in DNA: TGCAGCGTTGAGGGGACAGGGGCTGAAGCTTTCTTT. Using reference TRBV29-1 and TRBJ1-1 for the parts outside the CDR3, the full variable domain is SAVISQKPSRDICQRGTSLTIQCQVDSQVTMMFWYRQQPGQSLTLIATANQGSEATYESGFVIDKFPISRPNLTFSTLTVSNMSPEDSSIYLCSVEGTGAEAFFGQGTRLTVV.

This sequence joins TRBV9 and TRBJ1-1, with 9 bases lining up with TRBD1. The germline gives CDR1 SGDLS, CDR2 YYNGEE. This CDR3 has 17 amino acids. V was clipped by 1 base and J by 3 bases; unmatched bases: 10. The CDR3 loop is CASSVWRQGVGDTEAFF. The CDR3, as DNA: TGTGCCAGCAGCGTATGGAGACAGGGGGTCGGGGACACTGAAGCTTTCTTT.

The V gene is TRBV30, the J gene TRBJ2-5; tentative D call: TRBD2 (6 bases). The CDR3 is 23 residues long. Germline CDR1 GTSNPN, CDR2 SVGIG (reference sequence). Trimming shortened V by 2 bases and J by 5 bases, and 42 bases separated the two germline ends. The CDR3 loop reads CAWSTQGPRVFMAKLATKETQYF. The CDR3 DNA follows: TGTGCCTGGAGTACCCAAGGACCCCGGGTTTTTATGGCGAAGCTAGCGACGAAGGAGACCCAGTACTTC.

The chain carries TRBV6-5 and TRBJ2-5; 7 bases align to TRBD2. Germline V gene sequence: CDR1 MNHEY, CDR2 SVGAGI. Trimming removed 2 bases from V and 2 bases from J; junction bases left unmatched: 8. The CDR3 is made up of 16 amino acids. The CDR3 DNA reads as TGTGCCAGCAGTTACCGGGAGGAGGGAGGGCAAGAGACCCAGTACTTC. Encoded protein: CASSYREEGGQETQYF.

This rearrangement joins TRBV28 to TRBJ2-2; 7 bases agree with TRBD2. CDR1 MDHEN and CDR2 SYDVKM come from the germline V gene. After removal of 1 base from V and 0 bases from J, the junction contained 5 bases not matched to a gene. The CDR3 extends over 17 amino acids. CDR3 loop: CASSLSRGEANTGELFF. The CDR3 coding sequence is TGTGCCAGCAGTTTATCCCGGGGGGAAGCGAACACCGGGGAGCTGTTTTTT.

The chain joins TRBV28 to TRBJ1-2; 7 bases are a match to TRBD1. Trimming took 2 bases from V and 4 from J; bases not matched to a gene: 4. The V gene's germline CDR1 is MDHEN and CDR2 SYDVKM. This CDR3 has 14 amino acids. CDR3 DNA: TGTGCCAGCAGTTTAGAAGGACAGGCCTATGGCTACACCTTC. Its translation: CASSLEGQAYGYTF.

The table lists this clone with a few counts. The V call is TRBV19, the J call TRBJ2-3; TRBD1 aligns across 10 bases. Germline V gene data show CDR1 as LNHDA and CDR2 as SQIVND (reference sequence). After removal of 2 bases from V and 4 bases from J, the junction contained 3 bases not matched to a gene. CDR3 length: 15 amino acids. CDR3 nucleotides: TGTGCCAGTAGTATACGGACAGGGGGACCAGATACGCAGTATTTT. It is translated as CASSIRTGGPDTQYF.

The J gene is TRBJ1-1, the V gene TRBV2, with D possibly being TRBD1 (6 bases). Germline V gene lookup returns CDR1 SNHLY and CDR2 FYNNEI. The CDR3 covers 14 residues. V lost 6 bases to trimming and J lost 1 base, with 12 bases between them. The CDR3 spells CASRAIRGNTEAFF. The CDR3 DNA follows: TGTGCCAGCAGAGCGATCAGGGGGAACACTGAAGCTTTCTTT.

The rearrangement joins TRBV5-1 to TRBJ2-5, with D uncertain. The V end was cut by 1 base, the J end by 5 bases, with 15 bases between. The germline V gene has CDR1 SGHRS and CDR2 YFSETQ. This CDR3 is 15 amino acids long. The CDR3 DNA sequence: TGCGCCAGCAGCTTGACCACGCGTAACGAGGAGACCCAGTACTTC. Translated, it gives CASSLTTRNEETQYF.

The rearrangement links TRBV12-5 to TRBJ2-3, with 7 bases identical to TRBD1. The CDR3 covers 14 residues. With V trimmed by 5 bases and J by 4 bases, 6 bases remained unmatched. From germline, CDR1 is LGHNT and CDR2 FRNRAP. The CDR3 loop is CASGMTGSADTQYF. The CDR3 DNA is TGTGCTAGTGGTATGACAGGGAGCGCAGATACGCAGTATTTT.

The chain joins TRBV27 to TRBJ2-1, with D possibly matching TRBD2 (6 bases). Deletions cut 2 bases from V and 15 bases from J, with 14 bases between. Germline V lookup: CDR1 MNHEY, CDR2 SMNVEV (reference sequence). This CDR3 is built from 12 residues. The CDR3 DNA is TGTGCCAGCAGTTTACTCGGGGGAGAACGGTTCTTC. Amino acids: CASSLLGGERFF.

J is TRBJ1-6 and V is TRBV7-9; TRBD1 is a possible D gene (6 bases). V shed 1 base and J shed 10 bases, with 8 bases lying between them. Looked up from germline, CDR1 is SEHNR and CDR2 is FQNEAQ (reference sequence). The CDR3 contains 13 residues. DNA for the CDR3: TGTGCCAGCAGCTTAGATCAGGGGTCACCCCTCCACTTT. Translated: CASSLDQGSPLHF. The full variable domain, in which reference TRBV7-9 and TRBJ1-6 provide the parts outside the CDR3, is DTGVSQNPRHKITKRGQNVTFRCDPISEHNRLYWYRQTLGQGPEFLTYFQNEAQLEKSRLLSDRFSAERPKGSFSTLEIQRTEQGDSAMYLCASSLDQGSPLHFGNGTRLTVT.

The chain links TRBV2 to TRBJ2-4; D remains ambiguous. This CDR3 is 15 amino acids long. V was pared by 2 bases and J by 9 bases, with 17 bases between. Germline CDR1 SNHLY, CDR2 FYNNEI. The DNA of the CDR3 is TGTGCCAGCAGTGAAAGTCGTAAGAACACAGCCATTCAGTACTTC. Protein sequence: CASSESRKNTAIQYF.

The chain links TRBV25-1 to TRBJ1-2, with 7 bases aligning to TRBD1. Germline V gene data show CDR1 as MGHDK and CDR2 as SYGVNS. V lost 3 bases, J lost 5 bases, and 6 bases stayed unmatched. This CDR3 contains 14 residues. The CDR3 sequence: CASSESTGLYGYTF. The DNA of the CDR3 is TGTGCCAGCAGTGAGTCGACAGGGCTATATGGCTACACCTTC.

The J gene is TRBJ1-4, the V gene TRBV5-4, with 8 bases identical to TRBD1. The CDR3 length is 13 residues. Germline CDR1 SGHNT, CDR2 YYREEE (reference sequence). V shed 5 bases and J 8 bases; nucleotides not matched to a gene: 5. The CDR3: CASRSGTGEKLFF. The CDR3 nucleotides read TGTGCCAGCAGGTCCGGGACAGGAGAAAAACTGTTTTTT.

The chain couples TRBV6-5 to TRBJ1-6, with 10 bases aligning to TRBD1. V lost 3 bases and J lost 8; bases outside the gene matches: 7. The CDR3 contains 16 residues. Germline CDR1 is MNHEY and CDR2 is SVGAGI. CDR3 residues: CASSYIGTGEDSPLHF. DNA for the CDR3: TGTGCCAGCAGTTATATCGGGACAGGGGAAGATTCACCCCTCCACTTT.

The rearrangement links TRBV6-5 to TRBJ1-3; a possible D gene is TRBD1 (6 bases). V was trimmed by 7 bases and J by 2 bases, leaving 6 bases between them. The germline V gene has CDR1 MNHEY and CDR2 SVGAGI. CDR3 size: 12 residues. The CDR3 protein is CASTGAGNTIYF. The CDR3 DNA sequence: TGTGCCAGCACAGGGGCTGGAAACACCATATATTTT.

V is TRBV14 and J is TRBJ1-2; a weak D match, TRBD1 (5 bases). The germline CDR1 and CDR2 sequences are SGHDN and FVKESK. V was clipped by 2 bases and J by 2 bases, with 15 bases between them. The CDR3 extends over 16 amino acids. The CDR3 region has the DNA TGTGCCAGCAGCCAAAAGGCAGGGAAGATAAACTATGGCTACACCTTC. Protein sequence: CASSQKAGKINYGYTF.

This clone was counted once. The CDR3 sequence is CASRLLSADTQYF. The CDR3, as DNA: TGTGCCAGTAGACTGTTGAGCGCAGATACGCAGTATTTT. This chain joins TRBV19 and TRBJ2-3; D gene ambiguous. Germline loops: CDR1 LNHDA, CDR2 SQIVND (reference sequence). V was cut by 6 bases and J by 4 bases, with 11 bases left in between. The CDR3 runs to 13 residues.

The rearrangement joins TRBV7-2 to TRBJ1-1, with TRBD1 matching over 7 bases. The CDR3 is 11 residues long. V dropped 4 bases and J dropped 12; count of bases not matched to a gene: 5. Germline V gene data show CDR1 as SGHTA and CDR2 as FQGNSA. CDR3 DNA: TGTGCCAGCAGCTCGACAGGGCCGACTTTCTTT. Protein sequence: CASSSTGPTFF.